Listed below are T cell receptor beta chains from one sample, sequenced in a study of monozygotic twins with inflammatory bowel disease. One entry per CDR3 protein, without DNA, is what TCRdb gives after re-calling the 5' RACE reads. The repertoire shows over 350,000 distinct CDR3 sequences; the top ten hold approximately 2.8%. Specimen: blood. Receptors originate from a human donor with ulcerative colitis or Crohn's disease, or a healthy co-twin of an affected twin (not recorded which). CDR3s include the opening cysteine and the closing phenylalanine or tryptophan.

TRBJ2-5 TRBV5-1 CASSRTSGGQETQYF
TRBJ1-5 TRBV20-1 CSARQGLNQPQHF
TRBJ2-4 TRBV30 CAWSVLGINIQYF
TRBJ2-1 TRBV3-1 CASSPRQGRHNEQFF
TRBJ1-2 TRBV7-9 CASSLGQSNYGYTF
TRBJ2-5 TRBV19 CASSIGGKETQYF
TRBJ1-2 TRBV20-1 CSARPRGGEDYGYTF
TRBJ2-7 TRBV29-1 CSVEDGLSSYEQYF
TRBJ2-1 TRBV29-1 CSVVPEPDEFF
TRBJ2-7 TRBV5-1 CASSRTGGLGYEQYF
TRBJ2-5 TRBV30 CAWSEGTSGETQYF
TRBJ2-3 TRBV4-1 CASSHDRATDTQYF
TRBJ2-1 TRBV6-6 CASRGLNSNEQFF
TRBJ2-5 TRBV7-2 CASSRTRQGAQTQYF
TRBJ2-5 TRBV5-1 CASTHRGETQYF
TRBJ2-2 TRBV24-1 CATSDSGGASGELFF
TRBJ1-2 TRBV19 CASSPHIGVYGYTF
TRBJ2-7 TRBV12-3/TRBV12-4 CASSLLQGARDEQYF
TRBJ2-7 TRBV4-1 CASSPQAGATYEQYF
TRBJ2-2 TRBV7-9 CASIVDRATGELFF
TRBJ1-1 TRBV3-1 CASSHDLPGGNTEAFF
TRBJ2-1 TRBV4-3 CASSKKRGGPVQSSSNEQFF
TRBJ1-4 TRBV5-1 CASSSGQLNEKLFF
TRBJ2-7 TRBV29-1 CSVQARQGDYEQYF
TRBJ1-1 TRBV4-2 CASSPTTGLMNTEAFF
TRBJ2-5 TRBV5-1 CASSGRGHQETQYF
TRBJ2-3 TRBV5-1 CASDRDIVTDTQYF
TRBJ2-4 TRBV5-1 CASSFSGTGIDIQYF
TRBJ2-3 TRBV5-1 CASSLTSITDTQYF
TRBJ2-1 TRBV20-1 CSAFRTGAKNEQFF
TRBJ2-3 TRBV20-1 CSARDRVLTDTQYF